This TCR beta chain was recorded in a study of beta chain features in type 1 diabetes. Study details: Cell yields, gender and age were similar in healthy donors and patients. Whole-study results and caveats: Researchers report that Type 1 diabetes patients had moderately but significantly shorter TCRB CDR3s across all four CD4+ subsets.

Germline CDR1 is LNHNV and CDR2 is YYDKDF (reference sequence). V lost 4 bases, J lost 5 bases, and 5 bases stayed unmatched. The CDR3 loop spans 14 amino acids. Concerning this clone itself: The target antigen is unknown.

Sorting with CD45RO/CCR7/CD25/CD127/CD95/CD27 yielded naive, central memory, regulatory and stem-like memory CD4+ cells. Each sorted population was over 95% pure. The whole isolated RNA underwent reverse transcription, so sequencing captured expressed TCRB transcripts. The repertoire was sequenced with immunoSEQ multiplex PCR; TCRdb's copy has only in-frame clones and lacks some. Found here are approximately 150,000 clones, approximately 10% of them singletons; the top ten hold approximately 0.7%. This clonotype was sampled from a man in his thirties or forties with type 1 diabetes. The J gene is TRBJ2-3, the V gene TRBV15, with 8 bases that match TRBD2. Sequenced sample: central memory CD4+ T cells from blood. This CDR3 reads CATSTGRGVDTQYF. The DNA for the CDR3 is TGTGCCACCAGCACAGGGCGGGGGGTAGATACGCAGTATTTT.